This TCR beta chain originates from a study of cytomegalovirus exposure and HLA in healthy donors. Study-level points and caveats: Further analysis was carried out later, and it showed several of the most significant clusters appearing linked to common viral pathogens. Prediction of most subjects' HLA-A and HLA-B alleles by TCR beta sequences was reportedly accurate. The likely origin of a cluster of highly shared sequence variants was a sequencing artifact.

The PCR contained 60 Vbeta and 13 Jbeta primers. The data were produced by immunoSEQ multiplex PCR, yet TCRdb's version contains in-frame clones alone and is incomplete. The table lists around 140,000 clones, less than 85% of them singletons. With regard to this clone: Its antigen is still unknown.

The V segment lost 0 bases and the J segment 2 bases; nucleotides outside the gene matches: 3. The CDR3 is made up of 15 amino acids. Looked up from germline, CDR1 is MRHNA and CDR2 is SNTAGT. V is TRBV6-4 and J is TRBJ1-2; 7 nucleotides agree with TRBD1. The sequence came from a man in his forties or fifties in good health and CMV-seronegative. Sequences were obtained from PBMCs. CDR3 protein: CASSDSKGANYGYTF. The CDR3 DNA reads as TGTGCCAGCAGTGACTCCAAGGGGGCCAACTATGGCTACACCTTC.